Shown below are 30 T cell receptor beta chains from a single sample sequenced in a study of blood T cell repertoires in COVID-19. Sequencing was performed with immunoSEQ multiplex PCR; in TCRdb, only in-frame clones are kept and a portion is missing. The table shows 260,000 or so clones, with 80% to 90% occurring only once. The specimen sequenced was peripheral blood. These receptor sequences come from a woman of 80 years or more with COVID-19, enrolled during active disease.

The rearrangement links TRBV9 to TRBJ1-2; the match to TRBD1 covers 7 bases. V dropped 4 bases and J dropped 2; count of bases not matched to a gene: 5. Germline CDR1 and CDR2: SGDLS and YYNGEE. This CDR3 contains 14 residues. The CDR3: CASSSGTVNYGYTF. CDR3 nucleotides: TGTGCCAGCAGCTCTGGGACAGTAAACTATGGCTACACCTTC.

The chain is built from TRBV10-3 and TRBJ1-3; no clear D. CDR1 ENHRY and CDR2 SYGVKD come from the germline V gene. The CDR3 sequence is 12 residues long. V dropped 3 bases and J dropped 2 bases, with 2 bases sitting between them. The CDR3 spells CAISDAGNTIYF. DNA of the CDR3: TGTGCCATCAGTGACGCTGGAAACACCATATATTTT.

The chain combines TRBV11-2 with TRBJ1-1, with 8 positions matching TRBD1. J gave up 1 base and V 5 bases, and 6 bases lay outside the gene matches. The CDR3 runs to 15 residues. Germline V gene lookup returns CDR1 SGHAT and CDR2 FQNNGV. This CDR3 reads CASSKQGAQNTEAFF. CDR3 DNA sequence: TGTGCCAGCAGCAAGCAGGGGGCCCAGAACACTGAAGCTTTCTTT.

This clone was observed a few times. This chain joins TRBV7-2 and TRBJ1-5; D might be TRBD1 (5 bases). Between the trimmed V and J ends, which lost 5 bases and 3 bases, there was a span of 11 bases. From germline, CDR1 is SGHTA and CDR2 FQGNSA. The CDR3 totals 14 residues. CDR3 amino acids: CASSEYRNNQPQHF. The CDR3 DNA follows: TGTGCCAGCAGCGAATACAGGAACAATCAGCCCCAGCATTTT.

The chain joins TRBV7-9 to TRBJ2-2; 9 bases are shared with TRBD2. This CDR3 has 15 amino acids. V lost 5 bases to trimming and J lost 4 bases; unmatched junction nucleotides: 5. CDR1 is SEHNR, CDR2 FQNEAQ, per germline (reference sequence). The CDR3 DNA follows: TGTGCCAGCAGCCCGGGACTAGCAGTCACCGGGGAGCTGTTTTTT. Amino acid sequence: CASSPGLAVTGELFF. Full variable domain (outside the CDR3, taken from reference TRBV7-9 and TRBJ2-2): DTGVSQNPRHKITKRGQNVTFRCDPISEHNRLYWYRQTLGQGPEFLTYFQNEAQLEKSRLLSDRFSAERPKGSFSTLEIQRTEQGDSAMYLCASSPGLAVTGELFFGEGSRLTVL.

The CDR3 sequence: CASSLVGRGSTGRNTEAFF. DNA for the CDR3: TGCGCCAGCAGCTTGGTCGGCAGGGGGTCCACGGGTAGGAACACTGAAGCTTTCTTT. The chain carries TRBV5-1 and TRBJ1-1; TRBD1 agrees at 7 bases. Germline CDR1 SGHRS, CDR2 YFSETQ. The V and J ends lost 0 bases and 1 base, in that order; junction bases with no gene match: 15. This CDR3 is built from 19 residues.

The chain is built from TRBV10-1 and TRBJ2-1; the D gene is possibly TRBD2 (7 bases). The germline gives CDR1 WNHNN, CDR2 SYGVQD (reference sequence). This CDR3 has 13 amino acids. Trimming took off 7 bases at V and 8 bases at J, with 15 bases between the two ends. CDR3 protein: CASNRGGGDEQFF. The CDR3 DNA sequence: TGCGCCAGCAATCGAGGGGGGGGCGATGAGCAGTTCTTC.

The V and J genes are TRBV24-1 and TRBJ1-2; tentatively, D is TRBD1 (6 bases). Germline V CDR1 and CDR2: KGHDR, SFDVKD. CDR3 length: 18 amino acids. Between the trimmed V and J ends, which lost 1 base and 1 base, there was a span of 18 bases. The CDR3 DNA is TGTGCCACCAGTGATTTCACTTACCCGGGACAACATAACTATGGCTACACCTTC. Translated: CATSDFTYPGQHNYGYTF.

The chain has TRBV6-6 and TRBJ2-3, with TRBD1 matching over 7 bases. The germline gives CDR1 MNHNY, CDR2 SVGAGI (reference sequence). This CDR3 has 16 residues. The ends lost 7 bases at V and 2 bases at J; junction bases unmatched: 12. This CDR3 is CASKRSTGFTTDTQYF. The CDR3 DNA sequence: TGTGCCAGCAAGCGTTCGACAGGGTTTACCACAGATACGCAGTATTTT.

This clone was seen only once. J is TRBJ2-3 and V is TRBV5-1, with unresolved D. The germline V and J ends were trimmed by 5 bases and 0 bases, with 7 bases remaining between them. Germline CDR1 SGHRS, CDR2 YFSETQ. The CDR3 sequence is 13 residues long. The CDR3 nucleotides are TGCGCCAGCAGGAGAATCAGCACAGATACGCAGTATTTT. Translating gives CASRRISTDTQYF.

The chain couples TRBV5-4 to TRBJ1-4, with 9 bases identical to TRBD1. The CDR3 runs 16 residues. The germline CDR1 and CDR2 sequences are SGHNT and YYREEE (reference sequence). V was clipped by 6 bases and J by 2 bases; unmatched bases: 8. The CDR3 loop reads CASTTSGTGTNEKLFF. DNA for the CDR3: TGTGCCAGCACAACTTCTGGGACAGGGACTAATGAAAAACTGTTTTTT.

The chain combines TRBV27 with TRBJ1-5; TRBD1 matches 8 bases. The germline gives CDR1 MNHEY, CDR2 SMNVEV (reference sequence). The ends lost 1 base at V and 2 bases at J; junction bases unmatched: 7. The length of the CDR3 is 17 residues. The DNA for the CDR3 is TGTGCCAGCAGTTTATTTTCAGGGGGCGAGGGCAATCAGCCCCAGCATTTT. Translation gives CASSLFSGGEGNQPQHF.

The rearrangement links TRBV2 to TRBJ1-3; D unresolved. The CDR3 is 13 amino acids. Per germline, CDR1 SNHLY and CDR2 FYNNEI. Between the trimmed V and J ends, which lost 7 bases and 4 bases, there was a span of 11 bases. DNA for the CDR3: TGTGCCAGCACACAACTACCGGGAAACACCATATATTTT. It specifies CASTQLPGNTIYF.

The chain is built from TRBV5-1 and TRBJ2-3, with TRBD1 matching 8 bases. Losses at the gene ends were 4 bases for V and 5 bases for J; bases not matched to a gene: 9. The CDR3 is 15 amino acids. Germline V CDR1 and CDR2: SGHRS, YFSETQ. This CDR3 reads CASSMQGAKIDTQYF. CDR3 sequence (DNA): TGCGCCAGCAGCATGCAGGGGGCAAAGATAGATACGCAGTATTTT. Complete variable domain (other parts from reference TRBV5-1 and TRBJ2-3): KAGVTQTPRYLIKTRGQQVTLSCSPISGHRSVSWYQQTPGQGLQFLFEYFSETQRNKGNFPGRFSGRQFSNSRSEMNVSTLELGDSALYLCASSMQGAKIDTQYFGPGTRLTVL.

CDR3 region: CASSPPGARVAFF. In nucleotides, the CDR3 is TGTGCCAGCTCACCACCGGGGGCGAGGGTGGCTTTCTTT. The chain uses TRBV18 and TRBJ1-1; D is possibly TRBD1 (6 bases). Between the trimmed V and J ends, which lost 0 bases and 11 bases, there was a span of 13 bases. Germline V gene data show CDR1 as KGHSH and CDR2 as LQKENI. The CDR3 is made up of 13 amino acids.

This clone appeared a few times. CDR3 in DNA: TGCGCCAGCAGCCTGACAGGGGGGACCTACAATGAGCAGTTCTTC. It translates to CASSLTGGTYNEQFF. V is TRBV5-1 and J is TRBJ2-1; 9 nucleotides agree with TRBD1. The CDR3 totals 15 residues. Trimming removed 4 bases from V and 2 bases from J; junction bases left unmatched: 4. Germline CDR1 and CDR2: SGHRS and YFSETQ. Combining the CDR3 with reference TRBV5-1 and TRBJ2-1 gives the whole variable domain KAGVTQTPRYLIKTRGQQVTLSCSPISGHRSVSWYQQTPGQGLQFLFEYFSETQRNKGNFPGRFSGRQFSNSRSEMNVSTLELGDSALYLCASSLTGGTYNEQFFGPGTRLTVL.

The chain recombines TRBV7-9 with TRBJ1-2, with D possibly TRBD1 on 6 matching bases. The ends were cut back, 5 bases at V and 6 bases at J, with 13 bases in the middle. Germline CDR1 is SEHNR and CDR2 is FQNEAQ (reference sequence). The CDR3 has 13 residues. CDR3 in DNA: TGTGCCAGCAGCACGCGACAGGTGCATGGCTACACCTTC. Translation gives CASSTRQVHGYTF.

The J gene is TRBJ2-6, the V gene TRBV9; D is perhaps TRBD1 (6 bases). This CDR3 is built from 18 residues. Trimming removed 3 bases from V and 0 bases from J, with 16 bases in between. Germline CDR1 SGDLS, CDR2 YYNGEE. CDR3 in DNA: TGTGCCAGCAGCGCAACGACAGGAACTACCTCTGGGGCCAACGTCCTGACTTTC. Translated, it gives CASSATTGTTSGANVLTF.

This chain uses TRBV6-2 or TRBV6-3 with TRBJ1-4, with D possibly matching TRBD1 (5 bases). Trimming removed 6 bases at V and 0 bases at J, with 11 bases between. The CDR3 has 15 residues. Germline CDR1 reads MNHEY; CDR2 reads SVGEGT. CDR3 bases: TGTGCCAGCAGCCGCGACAGCGCAACTAATGAAAAACTGTTTTTT. It translates to CASSRDSATNEKLFF.

The chain employs TRBV3-1 (or the pseudogene TRBV3-2) and TRBJ2-7, with 10 bases matching TRBD1. Germline loops: CDR1 LGHDT, CDR2 YNNKEL (reference sequence). The CDR3 extends over 15 amino acids. Trimming took 4 bases from V and 2 from J; bases not matched to a gene: 5. The CDR3 reads CASSRGQGEAYEQYF. CDR3 bases: TGTGCCAGCAGCCGAGGACAGGGGGAGGCCTACGAGCAGTACTTC.

CDR3 sequence: CASSEEVTGGRETQYF. DNA for the CDR3: TGTGCCAGCAGCGAGGAGGTGACAGGGGGCCGGGAGACCCAGTACTTC. The gene calls are TRBV9 and TRBJ2-5, with TRBD1 matching over 10 bases. The CDR3 has 16 residues. From germline, CDR1 is SGDLS and CDR2 YYNGEE. With V trimmed by 3 bases and J by 5 bases, 10 bases remained unmatched.

The chain links TRBV11-2 to TRBJ2-7, with 7 bases fitting TRBD2. Germline V CDR1 and CDR2: SGHAT, FQNNGV. There are 15 residues in the CDR3. V trimming: 4 bases; J trimming: 6 bases; junction bases outside the gene matches: 12. The CDR3 spells CASSSTAGVAGEQYF. CDR3 DNA: TGTGCCAGCAGCTCCACGGCGGGGGTAGCAGGCGAGCAGTACTTC.

The chain uses TRBV9 and TRBJ2-3, with D hard to call. Trimming removed 0 bases from V and 4 bases from J, with 9 bases in between. The CDR3 runs to 14 residues. Germline lookup yields CDR1 SGDLS and CDR2 YYNGEE. The CDR3 coding sequence is TGTGCCAGCAGCGTAGAAGCTTTTGCAGATACGCAGTATTTT. As protein: CASSVEAFADTQYF.

The chain recombines TRBV4-1 with TRBJ2-5; TRBD2 agrees at 12 bases. V lost 5 bases to trimming and J lost 2 bases; unmatched junction nucleotides: 6. The CDR3 consists of 16 residues. CDR1 and CDR2 (germline): MGHRA, YSYEKL. The CDR3 loop reads CASSSTSGSPQETQYF. The CDR3 nucleotides are TGCGCCAGCAGCTCGACTAGCGGGAGTCCGCAAGAGACCCAGTACTTC.

The genes are TRBV3-1 (or the pseudogene TRBV3-2) and TRBJ2-7, with D possibly TRBD2 on 6 matching bases. Germline V gene sequence: CDR1 LGHDT, CDR2 YNNKEL (reference sequence). There are 14 residues in the CDR3. Between the trimmed V and J ends, which lost 4 bases and 1 base, there was a span of 11 bases. CDR3 region: CASSPWGDSYEQYF. DNA of the CDR3: TGTGCCAGCAGCCCCTGGGGGGATTCCTACGAGCAGTACTTC.

The sample holds one count of this clone. The V gene is TRBV5-1, the J gene TRBJ1-3; D unclear. V lost 0 bases and J lost 4, with 5 bases in between. The CDR3 sequence is 13 residues long. In germline, CDR1 is SGHRS, CDR2 YFSETQ. CDR3 sequence reads: CASSLEQGNTIYF. CDR3 coding DNA: TGCGCCAGCAGCTTGGAACAGGGAAACACCATATATTTT.

The gene calls are TRBV2 and TRBJ2-5, with 11 bases matching TRBD2. V shed 8 bases and J 1 base; nucleotides not matched to a gene: 0. Per germline, CDR1 SNHLY and CDR2 FYNNEI. The CDR3 totals 13 residues. CDR3 in amino acids: CASGTSGQETQYF. Here the CDR3 DNA reads TGTGCCAGCGGGACTAGCGGCCAAGAGACCCAGTACTTC.

This clone was observed once. The chain has TRBV11-2 and TRBJ1-4; D is undetermined. This CDR3 spans 16 amino acids. Germline V gene lookup returns CDR1 SGHAT and CDR2 FQNNGV. The V gene lost 0 bases and the J gene lost 1 base, with 9 bases spanning the gap. The CDR3 region is CASSLEGRGTNEKLFF. CDR3 bases: TGTGCCAGCAGCTTAGAAGGGAGAGGAACTAATGAAAAACTGTTTTTT.

The chain couples TRBV3-1 (or the pseudogene TRBV3-2) to TRBJ1-2; 7 bases fit TRBD1. Germline V gives CDR1 LGHDT, CDR2 YNNKEL (reference sequence). Trimming at V came to 5 bases and at J to 7 bases, leaving 4 bases not matched to a gene. The CDR3 has 12 amino acids. The CDR3: CASSTRQGGYTF. As DNA, the CDR3 is TGTGCCAGCAGCACCCGACAGGGTGGCTACACCTTC.

DNA of the CDR3: TGTGCCAGTACCGATTCCGGCGGGGGGATCACAGATACGCAGTATTTT. This gives the protein CASTDSGGGITDTQYF. This chain connects TRBV19 to TRBJ2-3, with 8 bases lining up with TRBD2. The CDR3 sequence is 16 residues long. CDR1 LNHDA and CDR2 SQIVND come from the germline V gene (reference sequence). The V segment lost 7 bases and the J segment 2 bases; nucleotides outside the gene matches: 11.